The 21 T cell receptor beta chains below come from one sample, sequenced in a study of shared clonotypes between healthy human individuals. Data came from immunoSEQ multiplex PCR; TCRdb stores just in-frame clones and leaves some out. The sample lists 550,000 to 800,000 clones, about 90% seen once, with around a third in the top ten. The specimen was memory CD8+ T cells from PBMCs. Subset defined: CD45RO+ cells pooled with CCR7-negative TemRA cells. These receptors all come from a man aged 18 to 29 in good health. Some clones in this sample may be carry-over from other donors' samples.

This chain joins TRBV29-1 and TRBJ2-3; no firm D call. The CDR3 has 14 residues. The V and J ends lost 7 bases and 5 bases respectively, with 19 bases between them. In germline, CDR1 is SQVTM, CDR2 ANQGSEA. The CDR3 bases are TGCAGCGCCACCAATCCGGGTTGGGAAGATACGCAGTATTTT. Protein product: CSATNPGWEDTQYF.

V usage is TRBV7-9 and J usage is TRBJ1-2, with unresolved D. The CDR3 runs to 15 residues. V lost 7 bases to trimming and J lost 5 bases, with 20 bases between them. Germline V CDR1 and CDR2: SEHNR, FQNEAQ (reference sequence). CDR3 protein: CASTPSVSEQYGYTF. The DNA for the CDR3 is TGTGCCAGCACCCCGTCCGTATCCGAACAATATGGCTACACCTTC. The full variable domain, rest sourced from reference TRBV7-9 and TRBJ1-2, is DTGVSQNPRHKITKRGQNVTFRCDPISEHNRLYWYRQTLGQGPEFLTYFQNEAQLEKSRLLSDRFSAERPKGSFSTLEIQRTEQGDSAMYLCASTPSVSEQYGYTFGSGTRLTVV.

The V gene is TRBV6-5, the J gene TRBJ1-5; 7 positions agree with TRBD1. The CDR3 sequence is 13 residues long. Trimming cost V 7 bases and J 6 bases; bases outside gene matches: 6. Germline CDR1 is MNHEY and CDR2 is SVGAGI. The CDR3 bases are TGTGCCAGCAAACCGACAGGGCTTCAGCCCCAGCATTTT. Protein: CASKPTGLQPQHF.

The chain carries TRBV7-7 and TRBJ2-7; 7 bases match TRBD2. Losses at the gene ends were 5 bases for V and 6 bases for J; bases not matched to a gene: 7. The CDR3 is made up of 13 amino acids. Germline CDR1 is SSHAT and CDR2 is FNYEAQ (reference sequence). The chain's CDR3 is CASSPGTGGEQYF. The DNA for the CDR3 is TGTGCCAGCAGCCCCGGGACGGGAGGCGAGCAGTACTTC.

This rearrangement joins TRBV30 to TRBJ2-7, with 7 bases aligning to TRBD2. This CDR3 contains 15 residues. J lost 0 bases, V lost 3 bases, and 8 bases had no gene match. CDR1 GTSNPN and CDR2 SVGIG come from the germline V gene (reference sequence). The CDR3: CAWRGRLAPSYEQYF. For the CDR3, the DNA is TGTGCCTGGAGAGGGAGACTAGCCCCCTCCTACGAGCAGTACTTC.

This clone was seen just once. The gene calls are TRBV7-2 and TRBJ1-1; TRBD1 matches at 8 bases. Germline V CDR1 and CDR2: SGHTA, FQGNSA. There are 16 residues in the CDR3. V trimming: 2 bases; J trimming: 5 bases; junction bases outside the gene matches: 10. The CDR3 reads CASSLFGQGWKTEAFF. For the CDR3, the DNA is TGTGCCAGCAGCTTATTCGGACAGGGATGGAAGACTGAAGCTTTCTTT. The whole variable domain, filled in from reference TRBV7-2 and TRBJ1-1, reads GAGVSQSPSNKVTEKGKDVELRCDPISGHTALYWYRQSLGQGLEFLIYFQGNSAPDKSGLPSDRFSAERTGGSVSTLTIQRTQQEDSAVYLCASSLFGQGWKTEAFFGQGTRLTVV.

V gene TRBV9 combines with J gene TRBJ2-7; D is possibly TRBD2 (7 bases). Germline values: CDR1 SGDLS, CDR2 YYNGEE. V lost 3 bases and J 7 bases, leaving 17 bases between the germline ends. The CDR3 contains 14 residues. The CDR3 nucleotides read TGTGCCAGCAGCGCAGGGGAGGGGGTGAGGGAGCAGTACTTC. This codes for CASSAGEGVREQYF.

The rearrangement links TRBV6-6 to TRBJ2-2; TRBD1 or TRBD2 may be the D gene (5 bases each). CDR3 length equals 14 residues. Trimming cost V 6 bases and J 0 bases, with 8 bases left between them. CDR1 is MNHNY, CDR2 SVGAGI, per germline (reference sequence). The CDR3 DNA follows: TGTGCCAGCAGGGGGACGGCGAACACCGGGGAGCTGTTTTTT. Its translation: CASRGTANTGELFF.

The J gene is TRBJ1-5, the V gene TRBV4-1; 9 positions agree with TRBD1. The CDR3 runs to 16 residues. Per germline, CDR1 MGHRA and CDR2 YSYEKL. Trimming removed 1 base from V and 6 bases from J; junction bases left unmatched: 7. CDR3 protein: CASSQAPGTGLQPQHF. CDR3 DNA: TGCGCCAGCAGCCAAGCACCCGGGACAGGGCTTCAGCCCCAGCATTTT.

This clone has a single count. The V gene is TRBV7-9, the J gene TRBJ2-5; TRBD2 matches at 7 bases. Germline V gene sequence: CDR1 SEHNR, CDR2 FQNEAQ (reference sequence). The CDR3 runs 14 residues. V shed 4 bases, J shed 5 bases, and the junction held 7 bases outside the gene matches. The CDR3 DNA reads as TGTGCCAGCAGCTCGGGGGAGGGTCAGGAGACCCAGTACTTC. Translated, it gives CASSSGEGQETQYF.

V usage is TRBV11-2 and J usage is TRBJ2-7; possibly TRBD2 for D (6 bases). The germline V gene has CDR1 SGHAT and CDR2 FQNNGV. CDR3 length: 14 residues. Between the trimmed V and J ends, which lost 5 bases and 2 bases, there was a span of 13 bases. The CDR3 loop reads CASSPSPGAYEQYF. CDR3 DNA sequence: TGTGCCAGCAGCCCAAGTCCGGGGGCCTACGAGCAGTACTTC.

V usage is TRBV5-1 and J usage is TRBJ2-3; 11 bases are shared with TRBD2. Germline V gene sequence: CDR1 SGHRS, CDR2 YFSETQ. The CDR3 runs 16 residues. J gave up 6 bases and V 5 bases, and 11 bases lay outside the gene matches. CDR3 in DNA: TGCGCCAGCAGGTTGCAGGGACTAGCGGCCCCCGATACGCAGTATTTT. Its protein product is CASRLQGLAAPDTQYF.

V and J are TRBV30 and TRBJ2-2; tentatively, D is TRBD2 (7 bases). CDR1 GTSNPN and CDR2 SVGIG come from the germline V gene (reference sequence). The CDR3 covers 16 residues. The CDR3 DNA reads TGTGCTGAGGGGGTGCGCGGGAGAAAGAACACCGGGGAGCTGTTTTTT. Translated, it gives CAEGVRGRKNTGELFF.

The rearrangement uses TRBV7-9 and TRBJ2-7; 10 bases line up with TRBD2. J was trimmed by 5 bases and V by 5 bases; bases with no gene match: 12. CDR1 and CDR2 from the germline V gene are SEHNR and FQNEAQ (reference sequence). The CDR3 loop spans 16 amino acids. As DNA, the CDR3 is TGTGCCAGCAGCCCACCCCTAGCGGGAGAGAGGAACGAGCAGTACTTC. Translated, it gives CASSPPLAGERNEQYF.

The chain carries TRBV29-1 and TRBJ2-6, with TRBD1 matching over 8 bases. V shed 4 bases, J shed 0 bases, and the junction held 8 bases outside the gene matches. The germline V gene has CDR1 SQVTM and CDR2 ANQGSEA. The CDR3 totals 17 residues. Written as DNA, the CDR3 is TGCAGCGTTGTTCTCGGGACAGGACCCTCTGGGGCCAACGTCCTGACTTTC. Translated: CSVVLGTGPSGANVLTF.

CDR3 residues: CASGLGQGLTEAFF. The DNA for the CDR3 is TGCGCCAGCGGACTAGGACAGGGGCTGACTGAAGCTTTCTTT. The chain carries TRBV5-1 and TRBJ1-1; TRBD1 matches 9 bases. This CDR3 region has 14 residues. V gave up 7 bases and J gave up 5 bases; unmatched junction bases: 9. Per germline, CDR1 SGHRS and CDR2 YFSETQ. The full variable domain, its missing parts supplied by reference TRBV5-1 and TRBJ1-1, is KAGVTQTPRYLIKTRGQQVTLSCSPISGHRSVSWYQQTPGQGLQFLFEYFSETQRNKGNFPGRFSGRQFSNSRSEMNVSTLELGDSALYLCASGLGQGLTEAFFGQGTRLTVV.

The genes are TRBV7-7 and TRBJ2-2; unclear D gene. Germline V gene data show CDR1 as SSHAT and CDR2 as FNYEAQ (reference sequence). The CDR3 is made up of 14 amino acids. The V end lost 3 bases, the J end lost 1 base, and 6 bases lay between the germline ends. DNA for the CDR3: TGTGCCAGCAGCTTCGGGCAGAACACCGGGGAGCTGTTTTTT. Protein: CASSFGQNTGELFF. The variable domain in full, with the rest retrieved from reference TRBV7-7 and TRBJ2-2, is GAGVSQSPRYKVTKRGQDVTLRCDPISSHATLYWYQQALGQGPEFLTYFNYEAQPDKSGLPSDRFSAERPEGSISTLTIQRTEQRDSAMYRCASSFGQNTGELFFGEGSRLTVL.

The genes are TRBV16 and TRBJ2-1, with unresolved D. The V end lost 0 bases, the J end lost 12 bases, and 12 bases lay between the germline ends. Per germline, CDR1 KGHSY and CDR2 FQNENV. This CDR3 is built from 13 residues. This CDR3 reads CASSQSNPWGQFF. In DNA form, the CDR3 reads TGTGCCAGCAGCCAATCCAACCCCTGGGGGCAGTTCTTC.

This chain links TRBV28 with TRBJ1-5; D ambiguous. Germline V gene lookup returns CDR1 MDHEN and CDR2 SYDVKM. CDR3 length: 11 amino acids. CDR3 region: CGSGSNQPQHF. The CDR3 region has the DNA TGTGGCTCGGGTAGCAATCAGCCCCAGCATTTT. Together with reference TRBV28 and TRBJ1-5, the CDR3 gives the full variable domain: DVKVTQSSRYLVKRTGEKVFLECVQDMDHENMFWYRQDPGLGLRLIYFSYDVKMKEKGDIPEGYSVSREKKERFSLILESASTNQTSMYLCGSGSNQPQHFGDGTRLSIL.

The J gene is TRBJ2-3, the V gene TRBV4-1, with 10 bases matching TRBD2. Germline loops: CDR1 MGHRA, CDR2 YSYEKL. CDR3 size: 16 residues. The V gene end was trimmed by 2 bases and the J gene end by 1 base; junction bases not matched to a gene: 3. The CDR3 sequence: CASSQRTSGGTDTQYF. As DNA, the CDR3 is TGCGCCAGCAGCCAACGGACTAGCGGCGGCACAGATACGCAGTATTTT.

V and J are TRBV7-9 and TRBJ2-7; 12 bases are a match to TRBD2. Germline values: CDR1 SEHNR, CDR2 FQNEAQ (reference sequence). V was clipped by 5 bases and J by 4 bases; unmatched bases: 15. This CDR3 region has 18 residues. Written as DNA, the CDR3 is TGTGCCAGCAGCCCCATTTTGACTAGCGGGAGAGTTGCGTACGAGCAGTACTTC. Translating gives CASSPILTSGRVAYEQYF. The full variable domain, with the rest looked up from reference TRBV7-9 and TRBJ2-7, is DTGVSQNPRHKITKRGQNVTFRCDPISEHNRLYWYRQTLGQGPEFLTYFQNEAQLEKSRLLSDRFSAERPKGSFSTLEIQRTEQGDSAMYLCASSPILTSGRVAYEQYFGPGTRLTVT.